This TCR beta chain was retrieved from a study of shared clonotypes between healthy human individuals. Overall study context: Each donor had three CD4 naive, three CD4 memory, two CD8 naive and one CD8 memory plate.

CDR3 size: 12 residues. Trimming pared 5 bases from V and 1 base from J, leaving 5 bases between. Germline V CDR1 and CDR2: MNHEY, SMNVEV (reference sequence). Naive-designated CD8 cells lacked CD45RO, were positively enriched for CCR7, and omitted terminally differentiated effector memory CD45RA+ cells. The deep-level immunoSEQ assay was used. Replicate PCRs from sorted subsets contained about 0.2 ug DNA, which is roughly 30,000 T cell genomes. Method: immunoSEQ multiplex PCR; TCRdb's copy keeps in-frame clones and lacks some. Of some 2,100,000 clones in the sample, 93% were seen once. Concerning this clone itself: The antigen remains undetermined. The sample carries other DNA sequences with the same CDR3.

General study findings and limits: Among several donors, approximately 4.6% of naive CD4 clonotypes were found in common.

Sequencing was done on a sample of naive CD8+ T cells from PBMCs. This clonotype was obtained from a man aged 18 to 29 in good health. Some clones in this sample may be carry-over from other donors' samples. The V and J genes are TRBV27 and TRBJ1-1; no firm D call. The CDR3 DNA follows: TGTGCCAGCAGTGAAGGGAACACTGAAGCTTTCTTT. Translation: CASSEGNTEAFF.